Sequencing of this T cell receptor beta chain was carried out in a study of cytomegalovirus exposure and HLA in healthy donors. The study, taken as a whole, reports: Through in vitro validation, three CMV-associated chains were shown to be specific for CMV antigens. TCR association rates varied by HLA locus in a later analysis, with DRB1 highest and HLA-C lowest.

The PCR employed 60 Vbeta primers together with 13 Jbeta primers. Some clones are missing from TCRdb's copy, which holds only in-frame ones; the method was immunoSEQ multiplex PCR. This sample yields about 120,000 clones, of which approximately 83% are seen a single time; nearly 2.5% belongs to the top ten. The CDR3 totals 18 residues. The junction had 9 bases not matched to a gene; V was cut back by 2 bases and J by 1 base. Germline lookup yields CDR1 SQVTM and CDR2 ANQGSEA. Details on this clone: What it binds is not known.

In nominal health when sampled, donors likely had unrecorded immune exposures nonetheless. This sequence originates from a woman between 18 and 29 years old in good health and CMV-seronegative. The chain recombines TRBV29-1 with TRBJ2-3; 13 bases match TRBD2. The specimen was PBMCs. The CDR3 here is CSVEFTSGRASGTDTQYF. The CDR3 region has the DNA TGCAGCGTTGAATTTACTAGCGGGAGGGCCAGTGGCACAGATACGCAGTATTTT.